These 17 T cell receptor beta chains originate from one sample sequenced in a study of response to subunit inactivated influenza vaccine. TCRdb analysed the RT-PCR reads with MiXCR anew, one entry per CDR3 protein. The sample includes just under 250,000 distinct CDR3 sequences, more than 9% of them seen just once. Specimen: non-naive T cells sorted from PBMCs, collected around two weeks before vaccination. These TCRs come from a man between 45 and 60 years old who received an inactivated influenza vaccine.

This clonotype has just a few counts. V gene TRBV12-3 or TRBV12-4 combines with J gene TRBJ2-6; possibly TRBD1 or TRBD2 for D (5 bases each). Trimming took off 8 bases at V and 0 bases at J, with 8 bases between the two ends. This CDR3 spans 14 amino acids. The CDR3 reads CASGTYSGANVLTF. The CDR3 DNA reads TGTGCCAGCGGGACCTACTCTGGGGCCAACGTCCTGACTTTC.

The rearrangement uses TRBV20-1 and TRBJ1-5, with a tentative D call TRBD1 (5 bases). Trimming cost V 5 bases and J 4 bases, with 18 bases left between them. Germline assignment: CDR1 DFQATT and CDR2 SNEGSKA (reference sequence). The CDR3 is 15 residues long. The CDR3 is CSARPGLRPNQPQHF. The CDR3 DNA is TGCAGTGCTCGGCCGGGACTTAGACCAAATCAGCCCCAGCATTTT.

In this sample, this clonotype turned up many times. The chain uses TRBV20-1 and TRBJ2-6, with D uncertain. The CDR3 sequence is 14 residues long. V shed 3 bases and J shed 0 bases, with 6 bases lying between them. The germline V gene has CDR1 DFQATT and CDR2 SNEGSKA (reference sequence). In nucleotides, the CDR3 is TGCAGTGCTAGTGGGTTCTCTGGGGCCAACGTCCTGACTTTC. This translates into CSASGFSGANVLTF.

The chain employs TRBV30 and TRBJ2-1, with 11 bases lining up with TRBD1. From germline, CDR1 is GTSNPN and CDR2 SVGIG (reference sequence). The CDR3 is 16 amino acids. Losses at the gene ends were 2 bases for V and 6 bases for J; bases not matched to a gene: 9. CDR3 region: CAWSIRRGQGGNEQFF. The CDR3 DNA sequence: TGTGCCTGGAGTATCCGGAGGGGACAGGGGGGCAATGAGCAGTTCTTC.

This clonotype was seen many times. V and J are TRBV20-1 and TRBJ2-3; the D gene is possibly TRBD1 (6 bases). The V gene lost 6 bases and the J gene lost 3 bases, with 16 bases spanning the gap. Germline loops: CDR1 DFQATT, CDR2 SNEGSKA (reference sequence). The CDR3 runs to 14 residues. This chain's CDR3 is CSAEWTVKTDTQYF. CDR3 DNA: TGCAGTGCAGAGTGGACAGTCAAGACAGATACGCAGTATTTT.

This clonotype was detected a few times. The CDR3 is CSVGGGLGYGYTF. The CDR3 DNA follows: TGCAGCGTCGGGGGTGGGCTCGGCTATGGCTACACCTTC. The rearrangement links TRBV29-1 to TRBJ1-2; tentatively, D is TRBD1 (5 bases). The CDR3 extends over 13 amino acids. Germline-derived CDR1 and CDR2 are SQVTM and ANQGSEA. The ends were cut back, 6 bases at V and 4 bases at J, with 15 bases in the middle.

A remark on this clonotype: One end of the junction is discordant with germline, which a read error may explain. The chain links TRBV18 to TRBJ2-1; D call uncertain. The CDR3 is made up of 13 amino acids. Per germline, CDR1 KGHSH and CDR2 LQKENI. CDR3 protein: CASLPNPNNEQFF. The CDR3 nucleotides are TGTGCCAGCTTACCAAACCCTAACAATGAGCAGTTCTTC. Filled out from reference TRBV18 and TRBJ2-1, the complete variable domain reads NAGVMQNPRHLVRRRGQEARLRCSPMKGHSHVYWYRQLPEEGLKFMVYLQKENIIDESGMPKERFSAEFPKEGPSILRIQQVVRGDSAAYFCASLPNPNNEQFFGPGTRLTVL.

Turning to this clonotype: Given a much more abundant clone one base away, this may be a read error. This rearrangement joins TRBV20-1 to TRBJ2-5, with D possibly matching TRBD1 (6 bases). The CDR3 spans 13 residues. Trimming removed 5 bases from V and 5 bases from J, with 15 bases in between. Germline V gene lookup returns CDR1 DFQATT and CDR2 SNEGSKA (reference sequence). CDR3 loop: CSAARQRGETQYF. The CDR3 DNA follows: TGCAGTGCTGCAAGACAGAGGGGGGAGACCCAGTACTTC.

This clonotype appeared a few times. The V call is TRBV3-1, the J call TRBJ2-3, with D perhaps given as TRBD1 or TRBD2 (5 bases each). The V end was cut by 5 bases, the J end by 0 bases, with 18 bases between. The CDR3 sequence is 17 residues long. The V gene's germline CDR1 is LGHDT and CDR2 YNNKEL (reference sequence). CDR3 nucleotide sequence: TGTGCCAGCAGCGGTTGGGACGGAGAAGTAAGCACAGATACGCAGTATTTT. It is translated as CASSGWDGEVSTDTQYF.

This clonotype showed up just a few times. CDR3 loop: CATSDLWDRVGKNIQYF. The CDR3 DNA sequence: TGTGCCACCAGTGATTTGTGGGACAGGGTAGGCAAAAACATTCAGTACTTC. The rearrangement joins TRBV24-1 to TRBJ2-4, with 9 bases aligning to TRBD1. From germline, CDR1 is KGHDR and CDR2 SFDVKD. The CDR3 length is 17 residues. V shed 0 bases, J shed 3 bases, and the junction held 5 bases outside the gene matches.

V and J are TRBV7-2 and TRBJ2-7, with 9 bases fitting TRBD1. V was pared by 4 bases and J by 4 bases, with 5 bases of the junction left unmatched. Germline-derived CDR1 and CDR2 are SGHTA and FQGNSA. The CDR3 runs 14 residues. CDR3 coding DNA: TGTGCCAGCAGCTGGACAGGGGTCGGGTACGAGCAGTACTTC. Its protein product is CASSWTGVGYEQYF.

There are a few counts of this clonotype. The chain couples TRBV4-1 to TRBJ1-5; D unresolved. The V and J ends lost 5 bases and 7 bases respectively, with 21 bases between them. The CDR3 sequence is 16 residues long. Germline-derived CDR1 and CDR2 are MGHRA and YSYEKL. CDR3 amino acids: CASSNTRGGFGQPQHF. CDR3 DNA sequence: TGCGCCAGCAGCAATACTAGAGGAGGGTTCGGGCAGCCCCAGCATTTT.

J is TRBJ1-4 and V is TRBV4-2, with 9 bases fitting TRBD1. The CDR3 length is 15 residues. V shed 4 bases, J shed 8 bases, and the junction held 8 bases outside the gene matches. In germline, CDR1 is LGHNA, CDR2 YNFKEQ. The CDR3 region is CASSPDRGWGEKLFF. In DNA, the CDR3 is TGTGCCAGCAGCCCCGACAGGGGGTGGGGAGAAAAACTGTTTTTT.

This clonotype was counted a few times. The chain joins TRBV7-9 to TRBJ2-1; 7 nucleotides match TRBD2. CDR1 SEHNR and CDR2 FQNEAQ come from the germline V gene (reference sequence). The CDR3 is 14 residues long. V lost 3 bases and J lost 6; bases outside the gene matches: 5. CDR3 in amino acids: CASSFGGRTNEQFF. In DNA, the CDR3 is TGTGCCAGCAGCTTCGGCGGGAGAACCAATGAGCAGTTCTTC.

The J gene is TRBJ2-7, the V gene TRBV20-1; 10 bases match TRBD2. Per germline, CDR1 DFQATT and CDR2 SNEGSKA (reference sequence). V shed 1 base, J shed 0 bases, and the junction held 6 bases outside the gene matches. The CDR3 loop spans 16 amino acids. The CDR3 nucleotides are TGCAGTGCTAGAGCCCCACTAGCGGGGAACTCCTACGAGCAGTACTTC. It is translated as CSARAPLAGNSYEQYF.

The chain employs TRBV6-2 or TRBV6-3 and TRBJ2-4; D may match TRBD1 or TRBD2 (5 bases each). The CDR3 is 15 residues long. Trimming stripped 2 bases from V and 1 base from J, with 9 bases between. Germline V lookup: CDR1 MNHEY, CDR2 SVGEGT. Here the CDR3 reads CASSYEWGAKNIQYF. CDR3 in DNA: TGTGCCAGCAGTTACGAGTGGGGGGCCAAAAACATTCAGTACTTC.

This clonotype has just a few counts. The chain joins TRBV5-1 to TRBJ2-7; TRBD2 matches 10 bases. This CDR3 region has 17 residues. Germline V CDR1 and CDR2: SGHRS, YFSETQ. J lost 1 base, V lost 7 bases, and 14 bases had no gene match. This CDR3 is CASQMASGSPGSYEQYF. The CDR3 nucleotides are TGCGCCAGCCAAATGGCTAGCGGGAGCCCTGGGTCCTACGAGCAGTACTTC.